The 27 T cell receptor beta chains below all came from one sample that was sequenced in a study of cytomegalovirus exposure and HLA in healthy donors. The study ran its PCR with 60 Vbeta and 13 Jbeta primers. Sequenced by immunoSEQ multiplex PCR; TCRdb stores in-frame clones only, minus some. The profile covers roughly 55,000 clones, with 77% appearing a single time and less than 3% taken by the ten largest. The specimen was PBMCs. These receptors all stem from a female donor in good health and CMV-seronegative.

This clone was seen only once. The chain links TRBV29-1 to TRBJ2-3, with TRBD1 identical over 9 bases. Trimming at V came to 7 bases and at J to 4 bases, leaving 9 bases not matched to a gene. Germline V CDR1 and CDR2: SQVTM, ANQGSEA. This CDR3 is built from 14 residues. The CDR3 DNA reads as TGCAGCGCCGGGACAGGGAGTGGGGCAGATACGCAGTATTTT. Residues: CSAGTGSGADTQYF.

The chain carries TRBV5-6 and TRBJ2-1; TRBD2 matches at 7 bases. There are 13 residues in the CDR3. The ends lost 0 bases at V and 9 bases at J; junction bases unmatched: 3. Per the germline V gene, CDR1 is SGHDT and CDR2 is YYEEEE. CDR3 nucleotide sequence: TGTGCCAGCAGCTTGGGGGGAGGGGCTGAGCAGTTCTTC. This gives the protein CASSLGGGAEQFF.

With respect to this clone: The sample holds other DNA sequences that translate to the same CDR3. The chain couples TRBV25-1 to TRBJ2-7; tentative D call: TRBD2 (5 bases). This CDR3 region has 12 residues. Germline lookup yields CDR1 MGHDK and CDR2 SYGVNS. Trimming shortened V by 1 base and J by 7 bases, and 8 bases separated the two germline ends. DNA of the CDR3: TGTGCCAGCAGTGAATCGGGGTCAGAGCAGTACTTC. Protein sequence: CASSESGSEQYF.

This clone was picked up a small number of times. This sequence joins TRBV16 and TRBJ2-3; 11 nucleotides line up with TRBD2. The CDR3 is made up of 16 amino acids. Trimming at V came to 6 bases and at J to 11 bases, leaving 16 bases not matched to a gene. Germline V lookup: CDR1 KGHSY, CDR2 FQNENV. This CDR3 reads CASRLAGASPPLKQYF. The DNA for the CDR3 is TGTGCCAGCAGACTAGCGGGAGCCTCTCCCCCCCTCAAGCAGTATTTT.

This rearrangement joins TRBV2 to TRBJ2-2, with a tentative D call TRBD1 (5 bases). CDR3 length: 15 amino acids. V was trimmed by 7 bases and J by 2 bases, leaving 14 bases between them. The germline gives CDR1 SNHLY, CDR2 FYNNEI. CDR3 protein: CASTVQGGNTGELFF. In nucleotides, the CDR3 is TGTGCCAGCACGGTCCAGGGCGGTAACACCGGGGAGCTGTTTTTT.

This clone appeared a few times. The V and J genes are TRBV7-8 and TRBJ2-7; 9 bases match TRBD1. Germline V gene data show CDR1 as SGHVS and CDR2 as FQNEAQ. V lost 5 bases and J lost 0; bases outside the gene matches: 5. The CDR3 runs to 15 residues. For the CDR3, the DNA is TGTGCCAGCAGCCCCGGACAGGGGTCCTCCTACGAGCAGTACTTC. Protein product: CASSPGQGSSYEQYF.

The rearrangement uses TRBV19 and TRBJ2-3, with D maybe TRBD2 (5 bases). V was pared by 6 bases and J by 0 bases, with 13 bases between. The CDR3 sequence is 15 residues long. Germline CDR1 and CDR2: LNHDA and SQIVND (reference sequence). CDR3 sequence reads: CASRGSGISTDTQYF. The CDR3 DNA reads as TGTGCCAGTAGGGGGAGCGGAATTAGCACAGATACGCAGTATTTT.

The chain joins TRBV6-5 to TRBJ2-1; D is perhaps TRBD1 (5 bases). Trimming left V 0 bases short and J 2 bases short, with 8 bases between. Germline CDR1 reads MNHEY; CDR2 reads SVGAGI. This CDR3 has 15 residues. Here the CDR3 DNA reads TGTGCCAGCAGTTACTCGTCAGGGCCCTACAATGAGCAGTTCTTC. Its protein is CASSYSSGPYNEQFF.

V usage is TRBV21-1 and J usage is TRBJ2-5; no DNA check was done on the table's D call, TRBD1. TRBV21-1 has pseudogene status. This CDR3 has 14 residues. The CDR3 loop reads CASSRDRGQETQYF. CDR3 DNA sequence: TGTGCCAGCAGCAGGGACAGGGGGCAAGAGACCCAGTACTTC.

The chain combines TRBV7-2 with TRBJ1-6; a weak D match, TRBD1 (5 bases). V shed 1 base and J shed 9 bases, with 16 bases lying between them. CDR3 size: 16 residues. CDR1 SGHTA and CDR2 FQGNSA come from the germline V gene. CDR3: CASSLEGMARSSPLHF. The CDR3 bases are TGTGCCAGCAGCTTAGAGGGGATGGCGCGTTCTTCACCCCTCCACTTT.

The CDR3 DNA sequence: TGTGCCAGTAGTATGGTGCAGGGACAGGTGGGGTACAATGAGCAGTTCTTC. Its translation: CASSMVQGQVGYNEQFF. The V and J genes are TRBV19 and TRBJ2-1, with TRBD1 matching 8 bases. The V and J ends lost 3 bases and 4 bases, in that order; junction bases with no gene match: 11. The CDR3 extends over 17 amino acids. Germline assignment: CDR1 LNHDA and CDR2 SQIVND (reference sequence). Complete variable domain (other parts from reference TRBV19 and TRBJ2-1): DGGITQSPKYLFRKEGQNVTLSCEQNLNHDAMYWYRQDPGQGLRLIYYSQIVNDFQKGDIAEGYSVSREKKESFPLTVTSAQKNPTAFYLCASSMVQGQVGYNEQFFGPGTRLTVL.

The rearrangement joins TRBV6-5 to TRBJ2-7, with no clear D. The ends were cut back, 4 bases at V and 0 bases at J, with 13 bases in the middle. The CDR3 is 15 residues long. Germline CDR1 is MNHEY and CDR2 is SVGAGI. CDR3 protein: CASSSLAVSSYEQYF. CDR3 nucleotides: TGTGCCAGCAGTTCTTTGGCAGTCTCCTCCTACGAGCAGTACTTC.

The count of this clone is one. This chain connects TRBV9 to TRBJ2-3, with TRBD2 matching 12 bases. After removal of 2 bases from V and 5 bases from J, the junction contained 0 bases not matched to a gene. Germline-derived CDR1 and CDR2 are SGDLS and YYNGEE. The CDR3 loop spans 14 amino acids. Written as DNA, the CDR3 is TGTGCCAGCAGCGTGACTAGCGGGAGAGATACGCAGTATTTT. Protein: CASSVTSGRDTQYF.

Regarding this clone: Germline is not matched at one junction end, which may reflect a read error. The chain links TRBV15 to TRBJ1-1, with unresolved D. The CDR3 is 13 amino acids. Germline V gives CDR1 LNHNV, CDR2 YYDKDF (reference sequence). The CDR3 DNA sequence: TGTGCCATCAGCAGAGCGTTGTCCGGTGAAGCTTTCTTT. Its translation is CAISRALSGEAFF.

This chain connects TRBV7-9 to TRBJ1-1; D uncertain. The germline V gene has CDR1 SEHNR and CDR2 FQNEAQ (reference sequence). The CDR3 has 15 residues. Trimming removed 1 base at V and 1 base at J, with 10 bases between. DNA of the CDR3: TGTGCCAGCAGCTTAGAGCTCGCGGGGAACACTGAAGCTTTCTTT. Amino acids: CASSLELAGNTEAFF.

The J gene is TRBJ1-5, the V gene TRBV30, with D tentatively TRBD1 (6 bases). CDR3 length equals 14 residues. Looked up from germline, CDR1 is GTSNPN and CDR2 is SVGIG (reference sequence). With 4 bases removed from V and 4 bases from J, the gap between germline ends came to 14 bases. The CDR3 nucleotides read TGTGCCTGGACACCAGGGGTTGGGAATCAGCCCCAGCATTTT. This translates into CAWTPGVGNQPQHF. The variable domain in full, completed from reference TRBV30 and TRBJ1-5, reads SQTIHQWPATLVQPVGSPLSLECTVEGTSNPNLYWYRQAAGRGLQLLFYSVGIGQISSEVPQNLSASRPQDRQFILSSKKLLLSDSGFYLCAWTPGVGNQPQHFGDGTRLSIL.

The CDR3 protein is CASSVGEGGLYNSPLHF. Here the CDR3 DNA reads TGTGCCAGCAGCGTAGGGGAGGGGGGTCTCTATAATTCACCCCTCCACTTT. V gene TRBV9 combines with J gene TRBJ1-6, with a possible D match to TRBD1 (6 bases). CDR3 length equals 17 residues. V was shortened by 0 bases and J by 3 bases, with 13 bases between the two germline ends. Germline CDR1 is SGDLS and CDR2 is YYNGEE. The full variable domain, completed using reference TRBV9 and TRBJ1-6, is DSGVTQTPKHLITATGQRVTLRCSPRSGDLSVYWYQQSLDQGLQFLIQYYNGEERAKGNILERFSAQQFPDLHSELNLSSLELGDSALYFCASSVGEGGLYNSPLHFGNGTRLTVT.

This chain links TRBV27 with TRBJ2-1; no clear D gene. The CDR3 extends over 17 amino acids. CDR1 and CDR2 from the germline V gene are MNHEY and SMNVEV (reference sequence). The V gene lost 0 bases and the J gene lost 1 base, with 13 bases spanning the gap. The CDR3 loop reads CASSLSPMRRSYNEQFF. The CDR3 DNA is TGTGCCAGCAGTTTATCGCCCATGAGGAGATCCTACAATGAGCAGTTCTTC.

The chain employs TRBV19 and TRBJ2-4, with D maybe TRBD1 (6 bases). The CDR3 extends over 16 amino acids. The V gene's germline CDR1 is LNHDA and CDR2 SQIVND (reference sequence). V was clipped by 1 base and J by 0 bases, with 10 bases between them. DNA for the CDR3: TGTGCCAGTAGTATAGGCACAGGGCTAGCCAAAAACATTCAGTACTTC. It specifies CASSIGTGLAKNIQYF.

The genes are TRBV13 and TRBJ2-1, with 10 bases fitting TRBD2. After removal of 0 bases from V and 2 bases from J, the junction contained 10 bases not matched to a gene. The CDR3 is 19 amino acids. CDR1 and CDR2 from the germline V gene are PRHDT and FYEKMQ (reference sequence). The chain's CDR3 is CASSLGPYERGGAYNEQFF. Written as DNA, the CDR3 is TGTGCCAGCAGCTTAGGACCCTACGAGCGGGGGGGGGCCTACAATGAGCAGTTCTTC.

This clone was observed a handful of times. CDR3 in amino acids: CASSLGLIHGSPLHF. CDR3 nucleotide sequence: TGTGCCAGCAGCTTAGGCCTTATCCACGGTTCACCCCTCCACTTT. The V call is TRBV7-8, the J call TRBJ1-6; D not certain. Between the trimmed V and J ends, which lost 1 base and 9 bases, there was a span of 13 bases. The CDR3 is 15 amino acids. CDR1 is SGHVS, CDR2 FQNEAQ, per germline.

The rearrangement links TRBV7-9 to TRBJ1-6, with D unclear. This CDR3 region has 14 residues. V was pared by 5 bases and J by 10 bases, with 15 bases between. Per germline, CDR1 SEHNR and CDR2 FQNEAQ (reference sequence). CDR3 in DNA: TGTGCCAGCAGCCCCCCGATACAGTACTCACCCCTCCACTTT. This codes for CASSPPIQYSPLHF. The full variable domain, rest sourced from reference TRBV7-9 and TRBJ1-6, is DTGVSQNPRHKITKRGQNVTFRCDPISEHNRLYWYRQTLGQGPEFLTYFQNEAQLEKSRLLSDRFSAERPKGSFSTLEIQRTEQGDSAMYLCASSPPIQYSPLHFGNGTRLTVT.

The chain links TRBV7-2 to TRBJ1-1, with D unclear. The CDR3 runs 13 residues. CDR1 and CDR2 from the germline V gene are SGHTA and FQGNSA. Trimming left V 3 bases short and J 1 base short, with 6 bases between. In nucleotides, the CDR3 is TGTGCCAGCAGCTTGGAGAGGAACACTGAAGCTTTCTTT. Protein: CASSLERNTEAFF.

In DNA form, the CDR3 reads TGTGCCAGTAGTATATTGCCGGGACTAGCGGGAGCGGGGTCAACCGGGGAGCTGTTTTTT. Residues: CASSILPGLAGAGSTGELFF. This chain links TRBV19 with TRBJ2-2, with 14 nucleotides matching TRBD2. The CDR3 length is 20 residues. Trimming cost V 2 bases and J 5 bases; bases outside gene matches: 13. Germline V gene lookup returns CDR1 LNHDA and CDR2 SQIVND (reference sequence).

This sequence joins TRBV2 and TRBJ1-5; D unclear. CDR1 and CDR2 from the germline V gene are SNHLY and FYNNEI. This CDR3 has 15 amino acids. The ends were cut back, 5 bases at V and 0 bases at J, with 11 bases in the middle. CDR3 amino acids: CASSYPQNSNQPQHF. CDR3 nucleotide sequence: TGTGCCAGCAGTTACCCACAGAATAGCAATCAGCCCCAGCATTTT. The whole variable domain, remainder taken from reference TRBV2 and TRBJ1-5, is EPEVTQTPSHQVTQMGQEVILRCVPISNHLYFYWYRQILGQKVEFLVSFYNNEISEKSEIFDDQFSVERPDGSNFTLKIRSTKLEDSAMYFCASSYPQNSNQPQHFGDGTRLSIL.

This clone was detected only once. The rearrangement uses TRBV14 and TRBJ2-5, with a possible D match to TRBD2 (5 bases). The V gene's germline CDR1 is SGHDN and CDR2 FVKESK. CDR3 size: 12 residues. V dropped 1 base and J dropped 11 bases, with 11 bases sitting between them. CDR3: CASSQVTREQYF. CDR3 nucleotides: TGTGCCAGCAGCCAAGTCACAAGGGAGCAGTACTTC.

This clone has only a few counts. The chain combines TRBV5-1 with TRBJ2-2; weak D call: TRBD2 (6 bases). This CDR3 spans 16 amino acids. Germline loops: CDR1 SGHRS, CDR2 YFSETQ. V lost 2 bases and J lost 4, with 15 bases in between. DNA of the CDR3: TGCGCCAGCAGCTTTTTGGGGGACGGGGGCACCGGGGAGCTGTTTTTT. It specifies CASSFLGDGGTGELFF.